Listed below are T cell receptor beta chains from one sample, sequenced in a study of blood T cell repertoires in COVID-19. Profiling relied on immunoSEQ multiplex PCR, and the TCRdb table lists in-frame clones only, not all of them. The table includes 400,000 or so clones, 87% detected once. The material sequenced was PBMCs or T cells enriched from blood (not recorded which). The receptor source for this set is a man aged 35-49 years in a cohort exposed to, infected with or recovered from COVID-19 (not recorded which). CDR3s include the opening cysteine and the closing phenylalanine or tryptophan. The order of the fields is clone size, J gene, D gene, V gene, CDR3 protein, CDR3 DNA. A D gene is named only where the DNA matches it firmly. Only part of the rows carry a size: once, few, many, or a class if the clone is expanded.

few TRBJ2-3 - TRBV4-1 CASSRTGTDTQYF TGCGCCAGCAGCCGAACAGGCACAGATACGCAGTATTTT
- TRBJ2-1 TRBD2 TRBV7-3 CASSQGLAGEVEQFF TGTGCCAGCAGCCAAGGACTAGCGGGAGAGGTTGAGCAGTTCTTC
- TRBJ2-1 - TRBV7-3 CASSPRPTGGTSVNEQFF TGTGCCAGCAGCCCCCGTCCAACGGGCGGGACGAGCGTAAATGAGCAGTTCTTC
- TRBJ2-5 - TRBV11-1 CASSFPDRETQYF TGTGCCAGCAGCTTCCCCGATCGGGAGACCCAGTACTTC
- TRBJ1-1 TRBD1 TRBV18 CASSPGTGGTEAFF TGTGCCAGCTCACCAGGGACAGGGGGCACTGAAGCTTTCTTT
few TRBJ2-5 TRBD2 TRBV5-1 CASSPGGQETQYF TGCGCCAGCAGCCCGGGGGGGCAAGAGACCCAGTACTTC
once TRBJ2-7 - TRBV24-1 CATSDSDSHSYEQYF TGTGCCACCAGTGATTCTGACAGTCACTCCTACGAGCAGTACTTC
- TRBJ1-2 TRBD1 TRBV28 CASSPPTGGYGYTF TGTGCCAGCAGTCCCCCGACAGGGGGGTATGGCTACACCTTC
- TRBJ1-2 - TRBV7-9 CASSLYGGNYGYTF TGTGCCAGCAGCTTATACGGCGGGAACTATGGCTACACCTTC
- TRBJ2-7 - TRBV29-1 CSVSGLKSSYEQYF TGCAGCGTTTCGGGACTTAAGAGCTCCTACGAGCAGTACTTC
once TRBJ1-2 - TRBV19 CASSIGGTDLYGYTF TGTGCCAGTAGTATCGGGGGGACTGATCTATATGGCTACACCTTC
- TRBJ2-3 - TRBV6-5 CASSYRGLPSTDTQYF TGTGCCAGCAGTTACCGGGGACTTCCTAGCACAGATACGCAGTATTTT
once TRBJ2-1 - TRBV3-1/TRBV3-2 CASSPDSSDLSYNEQFF TGTGCCAGCAGCCCAGACTCTAGCGACCTCTCCTACAATGAGCAGTTCTTC
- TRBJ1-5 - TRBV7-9 CASSLQGNQPQHF TGTGCCAGCAGCTTACAGGGAAATCAGCCCCAGCATTTT
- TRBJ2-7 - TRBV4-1 CASSQATDTYEQYF TGCGCCAGCAGCCAAGCTACTGATACCTACGAGCAGTACTTC
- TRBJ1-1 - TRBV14 CASSPIQKNTEAFF TGTGCCAGCAGCCCAATCCAAAAAAACACTGAAGCTTTCTTT
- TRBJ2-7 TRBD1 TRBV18 CASSPRQGPYEQYF TGTGCCAGCTCACCTCGACAGGGGCCCTACGAGCAGTACTTC
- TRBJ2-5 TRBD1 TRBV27 CASSLFRGETQYF TGTGCCAGCAGTTTATTCAGGGGGGAGACCCAGTACTTC